The sequence of this TCR beta chain was determined in a study of blood T cell repertoires in COVID-19. Study background: Sources were T cells, B-cell-depleted T cells, or PBMCs; the material itself was cDNA or gDNA.

Remarks on this clone: Within the sample, other DNA sequences also encode this same CDR3.

The germline CDR1 and CDR2 sequences are MNHEY and SMNVEV (reference sequence). V was trimmed by 6 bases and J by 0 bases, leaving 8 bases between them. CDR3 length equals 13 residues. Sequencing was performed with immunoSEQ multiplex PCR; in TCRdb, only in-frame clones are kept and a portion is missing. The data contain tens of thousands of clones, over 65% of them singletons. Sequencing was carried out using peripheral blood. The clonotype was recovered from a man over 45 with active or convalescent COVID-19. The rearrangement joins TRBV27 to TRBJ1-2; D is possibly TRBD1 (5 bases). In DNA form, the CDR3 reads TGTGCCAGCAGCGTAGGGGCTAACTATGGCTACACCTTC. Its translation is CASSVGANYGYTF.